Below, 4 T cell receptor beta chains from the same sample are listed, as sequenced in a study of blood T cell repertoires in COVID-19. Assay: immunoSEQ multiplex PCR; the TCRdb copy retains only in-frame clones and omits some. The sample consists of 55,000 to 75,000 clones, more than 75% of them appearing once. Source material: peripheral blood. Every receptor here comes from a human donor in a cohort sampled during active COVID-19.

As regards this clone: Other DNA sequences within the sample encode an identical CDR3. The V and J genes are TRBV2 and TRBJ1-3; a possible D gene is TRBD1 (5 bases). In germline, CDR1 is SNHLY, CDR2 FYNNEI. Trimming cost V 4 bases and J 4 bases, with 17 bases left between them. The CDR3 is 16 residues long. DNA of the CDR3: TGTGCCAGCAGTGTTTATCCCGGGACTTCGGGAAACACCATATATTTT. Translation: CASSVYPGTSGNTIYF.

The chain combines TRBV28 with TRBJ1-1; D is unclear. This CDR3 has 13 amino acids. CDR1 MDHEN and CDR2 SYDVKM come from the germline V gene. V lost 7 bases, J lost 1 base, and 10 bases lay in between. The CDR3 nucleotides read TGTGCCAGCACCCCGGTTGAGAACACTGAAGCTTTCTTT. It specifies CASTPVENTEAFF.

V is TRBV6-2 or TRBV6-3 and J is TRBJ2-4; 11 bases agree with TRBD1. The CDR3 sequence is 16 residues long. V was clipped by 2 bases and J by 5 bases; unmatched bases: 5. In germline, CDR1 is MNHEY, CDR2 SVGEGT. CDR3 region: CASSYMGQGVENIQYF. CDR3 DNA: TGTGCCAGCAGTTACATGGGACAGGGGGTGGAAAACATTCAGTACTTC.

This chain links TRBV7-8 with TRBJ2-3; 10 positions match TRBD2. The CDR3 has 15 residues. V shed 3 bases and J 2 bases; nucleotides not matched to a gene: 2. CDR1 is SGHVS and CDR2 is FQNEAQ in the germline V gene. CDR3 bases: TGTGCCAGCAGCTTCGGGACTAGCGCCACAGATACGCAGTATTTT. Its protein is CASSFGTSATDTQYF.